This T cell receptor beta chain was identified during a study of post-analysis software for immune sequencing data. Study-wide points: Compared with controls, patients had more of about five TRBV segments, including TRBV5-6, TRBV5-1 and TRBV20-1.

This clonotype came up once. Its antigen is unknown. Given a much more abundant clone one base away, this may be a read error. Tagging with unique molecular identifiers was a feature of the TCR beta cDNA libraries. TCRdb processed the PCR reads anew with MiXCR; each CDR3 protein has one entry. This sample has approximately 350,000 distinct CDR3 sequences, with roughly 38% found just once. The CDR3 contains 14 residues. Germline lookup yields CDR1 SQVTM and CDR2 ANQGSEA. J gave up 7 bases and V 3 bases, and 9 bases lay outside the gene matches. Material: blood. This chain joins TRBV29-1 and TRBJ2-5; TRBD1 agrees at 9 bases. The clonotype originates from a girl between 10 and 17 years old with multiple sclerosis. CDR3 in DNA: TGCAGCGTTGACCCTACAGGGGGCGAAGGGACCCAGTACTTC. Translation: CSVDPTGGEGTQYF.